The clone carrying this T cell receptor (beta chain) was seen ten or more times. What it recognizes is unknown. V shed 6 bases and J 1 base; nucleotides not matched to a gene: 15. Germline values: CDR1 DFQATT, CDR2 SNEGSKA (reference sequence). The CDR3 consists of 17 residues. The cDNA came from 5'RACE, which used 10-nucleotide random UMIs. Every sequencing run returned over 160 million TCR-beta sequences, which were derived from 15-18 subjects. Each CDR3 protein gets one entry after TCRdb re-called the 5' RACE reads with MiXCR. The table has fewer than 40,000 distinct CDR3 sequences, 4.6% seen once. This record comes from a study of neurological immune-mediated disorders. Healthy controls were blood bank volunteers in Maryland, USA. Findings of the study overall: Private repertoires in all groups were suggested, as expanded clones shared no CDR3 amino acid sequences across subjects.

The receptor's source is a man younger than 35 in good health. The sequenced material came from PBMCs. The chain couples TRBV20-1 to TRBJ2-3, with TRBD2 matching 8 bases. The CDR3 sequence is CSATGAGGPLRTDTQYF. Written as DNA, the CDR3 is TGCAGTGCGACCGGGGCGGGGGGACCCTTACGCACAGATACGCAGTATTTT.